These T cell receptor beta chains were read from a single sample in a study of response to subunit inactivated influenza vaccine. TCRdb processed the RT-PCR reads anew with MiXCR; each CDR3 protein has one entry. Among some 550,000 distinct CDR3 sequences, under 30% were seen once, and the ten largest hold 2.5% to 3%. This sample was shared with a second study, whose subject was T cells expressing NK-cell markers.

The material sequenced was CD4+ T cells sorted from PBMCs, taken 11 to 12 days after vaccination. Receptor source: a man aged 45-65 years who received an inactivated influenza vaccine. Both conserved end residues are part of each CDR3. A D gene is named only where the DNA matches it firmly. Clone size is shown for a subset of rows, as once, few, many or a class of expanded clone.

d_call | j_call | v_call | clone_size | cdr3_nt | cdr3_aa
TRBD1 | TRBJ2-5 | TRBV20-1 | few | TGCAGTGCTAGAGTTTTATCAGGACAGGGGAAAAAAGAGACCCAGTACTTC | CSARVLSGQGKKETQYF
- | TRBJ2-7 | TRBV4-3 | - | TGCGCCAGCAGCCAGGATCGGGGTCACGAGCAGTACTTC | CASSQDRGHEQYF
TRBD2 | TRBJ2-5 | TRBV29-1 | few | TGCAGCGTTTGCGTCGCGGGAGCCTCTCAAGAGACCCAGTACTTC | CSVCVAGASQETQYF
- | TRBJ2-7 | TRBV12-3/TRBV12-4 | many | TGTGCCAGCAGTTTGTCAGGGCTCGAGCAGTACTTC | CASSLSGLEQYF
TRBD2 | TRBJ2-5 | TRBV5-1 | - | TGCGCCAGCAGCTCGACTAGCGGGGGAGAGACCCAGTACTTC | CASSSTSGGETQYF
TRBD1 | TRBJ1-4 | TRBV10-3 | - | TGTGCCATCAGGGCCGGGACAGGGGCCCCTGCAACTAATGAAAAACTGTTTTTT | CAIRAGTGAPATNEKLFF
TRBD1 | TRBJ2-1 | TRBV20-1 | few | TGCAGTGCAGAACGGGGGACAGGGGGCGATGAGCAGTTCTTC | CSAERGTGGDEQFF
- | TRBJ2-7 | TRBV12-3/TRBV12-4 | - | TGTGCCAGCAGTTTAAGCGGGCCGGGCGAGCAGTACTTC | CASSLSGPGEQYF
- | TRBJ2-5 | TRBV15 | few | TGTGCCACCAGCAGATTCCAAGAGACCCAGTACTTC | CATSRFQETQYF
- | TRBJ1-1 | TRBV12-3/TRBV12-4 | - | TGTGCCAGCAACTCGGGGGGGCGTACTGAAGCTTTCTTT | CASNSGGRTEAFF
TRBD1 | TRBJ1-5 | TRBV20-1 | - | TGCAGTGCGGGACAGGGAGGGAGAAATCAGCCCCAGCATTTT | CSAGQGGRNQPQHF
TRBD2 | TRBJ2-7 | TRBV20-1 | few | TGCAGAGCCACTAGCGGGGAATCCGAGCAGTACTTC | CRATSGESEQYF
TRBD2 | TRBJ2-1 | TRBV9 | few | TGTGCCAGCAGCGTAGGTGGGACTAGCCTCTCCAATGAGCAGTTCTTC | CASSVGGTSLSNEQFF
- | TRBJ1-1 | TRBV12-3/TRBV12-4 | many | TGTGCCAGCAGTTTAGCGCGAACGGGAAACACTGAAGCTTTCTTT | CASSLARTGNTEAFF
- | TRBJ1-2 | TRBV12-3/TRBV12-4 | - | TGTGCCAGCAGTCCCAGTTCAGGTCCCTATGGCTACACCTTC | CASSPSSGPYGYTF
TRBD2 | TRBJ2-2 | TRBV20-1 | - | TGCAGTGCTCTTCTTTTTGGCGGGAGAGATTCCGGGGAGCTGTTTTTT | CSALLFGGRDSGELFF
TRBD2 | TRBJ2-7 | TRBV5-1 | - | TGCGCCAGCAGCTTGGCGGGGAGGGACTCCTACGAGCAGTACTTC | CASSLAGRDSYEQYF
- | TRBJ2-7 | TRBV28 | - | TGTGCCAGCAGAGCCGGGACAACCGACTACGAGCAGTACTTC | CASRAGTTDYEQYF
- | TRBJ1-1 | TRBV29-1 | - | TGCAGCGTTAGATTTGAGGGGACTGAAGCTTTCTTT | CSVRFEGTEAFF
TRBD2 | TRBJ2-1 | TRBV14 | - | TGTGCCAGGAGAACCGGGACTAGCGGGGGCCTAAGCTCCTACAATGAGCAGTTCTTC | CARRTGTSGGLSSYNEQFF